The clone carrying this T cell receptor (beta chain) has at least ten counts. Its matching antigen is unknown. This specimen belongs to a study of T-cell reconstitution after alpha-beta-depleted transplantation in children. Study observations and caveats: Some patients owed their high day-60 TCRbeta diversity to surviving recipient T cells and thymic progenitors. T-cell counts and diversity at one year following transplant were attributed mainly to newly produced T cells. Reportedly, roughly two months post-transplant, alpha-beta T cells arose from several hundred expanded graft clones.

Molecular barcoding with unique molecular identifiers was used for the TCRbeta library. TCRdb called the PCR reads again in MiXCR, with one record for every CDR3 protein. The data contain about 300,000 distinct CDR3 sequences, around 9.1% of them singletons. The V gene lost 5 bases and the J gene lost 5 bases, with 25 bases spanning the gap. This CDR3 region has 17 residues. Germline V CDR1 and CDR2: LGHDT, YNNKEL (reference sequence). The material sequenced was PBMCs, taken before TCRalphabeta/CD19-depleted stem cell transplant. The chain combines TRBV3-1 with TRBJ2-7, with unresolved D. This TCR derives from a boy in the first two years of life with acute myeloid leukemia, due to receive a stem cell transplant. Here the CDR3 reads CASSESPASFFRDEQYF. CDR3 coding DNA: TGTGCCAGCAGCGAAAGCCCTGCCAGTTTCTTTCGTGACGAGCAGTACTTC.